Following are 27 T cell receptor beta chains from one sample sequenced in a study of blood T cell repertoires in COVID-19. Some clones are missing from TCRdb's copy, which holds only in-frame ones; the method was immunoSEQ multiplex PCR. There are around 99,000 clones in the sample; about 78% occur only once, and 3.5% to 5% lies in the top ten. What was sequenced was peripheral blood. These TCRs come from a human donor in a cohort sampled during active or convalescent COVID-19.

The chain is built from TRBV30 and TRBJ1-3; D is possibly TRBD1 (5 bases). V was pared by 0 bases and J by 0 bases, with 12 bases between. The CDR3 has 16 residues. Looked up from germline, CDR1 is GTSNPN and CDR2 is SVGIG (reference sequence). The CDR3 nucleotides read TGTGCCTGGAGTGTACTCCGGGGGTACTCTGGAAACACCATATATTTT. This gives the protein CAWSVLRGYSGNTIYF.

CDR3 in amino acids: CASSQLLRGTDTQYF. DNA for the CDR3: TGCGCCAGCAGCCAACTTCTCAGGGGCACAGATACGCAGTATTTT. The chain recombines TRBV4-3 with TRBJ2-3; D is perhaps TRBD1 (5 bases). The CDR3 extends over 15 amino acids. Germline assignment: CDR1 LGHNA and CDR2 YSLEER. V was clipped by 2 bases and J by 1 base, with 10 bases between them.

This sequence joins TRBV5-1 and TRBJ2-5; 8 bases align to TRBD1. Germline V gives CDR1 SGHRS, CDR2 YFSETQ. The ends lost 0 bases at V and 5 bases at J; junction bases unmatched: 6. CDR3 length equals 15 residues. The chain's CDR3 is CASSLVAGGVETQYF. The CDR3 DNA is TGCGCCAGCAGCTTGGTAGCAGGGGGCGTGGAGACCCAGTACTTC. Variable domain in full (rest from reference TRBV5-1 and TRBJ2-5): KAGVTQTPRYLIKTRGQQVTLSCSPISGHRSVSWYQQTPGQGLQFLFEYFSETQRNKGNFPGRFSGRQFSNSRSEMNVSTLELGDSALYLCASSLVAGGVETQYFGPGTRLLVL.

The chain has TRBV19 and TRBJ1-4; 8 bases map to TRBD1. Unmatched junction bases numbered 7, after V lost 5 bases and J lost 5 bases. The CDR3 covers 15 residues. Germline V lookup: CDR1 LNHDA, CDR2 SQIVND (reference sequence). CDR3 in amino acids: CASSPRDRWNEKLFF. The CDR3 DNA reads as TGTGCCAGTAGTCCGCGGGACAGGTGGAATGAAAAACTGTTTTTT.

This chain's CDR3 is CAWSPGTGTDTQYF. CDR3 DNA: TGTGCCTGGAGTCCCGGGACTGGCACAGATACGCAGTATTTT. This chain links TRBV30 with TRBJ2-3, with D perhaps TRBD2 (6 bases). The CDR3 is 14 residues long. Germline assignment: CDR1 GTSNPN and CDR2 SVGIG (reference sequence). V lost 2 bases to trimming and J lost 1 base, with 10 bases between them.

This clone has a handful of counts. The chain links TRBV7-9 to TRBJ1-5; TRBD1 agrees at 7 bases. Per the germline V gene, CDR1 is SEHNR and CDR2 is FQNEAQ (reference sequence). The trim removed 1 base at V and 7 bases at J, leaving 1 base unmatched. This CDR3 spans 13 amino acids. The CDR3 DNA reads TGTGCCAGCAGCTTAGAGGGGGCCCAGCCCCAGCATTTT. It specifies CASSLEGAQPQHF.

The rearrangement joins TRBV18 to TRBJ2-5; 7 bases match TRBD1. Germline CDR1 reads KGHSH; CDR2 reads LQKENI. V lost 0 bases, J lost 5 bases, and 6 bases stayed unmatched. The CDR3 has 15 residues. The CDR3 region is CASSPPGQYGETQYF. CDR3 in DNA: TGTGCCAGCTCACCACCGGGACAGTATGGGGAGACCCAGTACTTC. Together with reference TRBV18 and TRBJ2-5, the CDR3 gives the full variable domain: NAGVMQNPRHLVRRRGQEARLRCSPMKGHSHVYWYRQLPEEGLKFMVYLQKENIIDESGMPKERFSAEFPKEGPSILRIQQVVRGDSAAYFCASSPPGQYGETQYFGPGTRLLVL.

The V and J genes are TRBV7-2 and TRBJ2-7; TRBD2 matches 9 bases. CDR1 is SGHTA, CDR2 FQGNSA, per germline. The CDR3 spans 14 residues. The junction had 6 bases not matched to a gene; V was cut back by 5 bases and J by 4 bases. CDR3 nucleotides: TGTGCCAGCAGCGCCCACCTAGCGGGGTACGAGCAGTACTTC. Its protein is CASSAHLAGYEQYF.

The chain combines TRBV28 with TRBJ2-7, with 7 bases that match TRBD1. Trimming at V came to 3 bases and at J to 3 bases, leaving 5 bases not matched to a gene. This CDR3 is 14 amino acids long. CDR1 and CDR2 (germline): MDHEN, SYDVKM. The CDR3: CASSFGQAIYEQYF. In DNA form, the CDR3 reads TGTGCCAGCAGTTTCGGACAGGCTATCTACGAGCAGTACTTC.

The V call is TRBV2, the J call TRBJ1-4; 8 nucleotides line up with TRBD1. The trim removed 5 bases at V and 8 bases at J, leaving 10 bases unmatched. CDR1 and CDR2 (germline): SNHLY, FYNNEI. The CDR3 spans 15 residues. Written as DNA, the CDR3 is TGTGCCAGCAGTATTACCGGGACAGGAGGAGAAAAACTGTTTTTT. The encoded protein is CASSITGTGGEKLFF.

This clone was seen only a few times. The rearrangement links TRBV5-1 to TRBJ2-2; possibly TRBD2 for D (5 bases). V was trimmed by 4 bases and J by 5 bases, leaving 9 bases between them. Germline V gene lookup returns CDR1 SGHRS and CDR2 YFSETQ. The CDR3 length is 13 residues. As DNA, the CDR3 is TGCGCCAGCAGCCCGACTACGACCGGGGAGCTGTTTTTT. This translates into CASSPTTTGELFF.

This chain uses TRBV6-5 with TRBJ1-4, with 8 bases identical to TRBD1. The germline V gene encodes CDR1 MNHEY and CDR2 SVGAGI. V was pared by 6 bases and J by 11 bases, with 14 bases of the junction left unmatched. The CDR3 runs 15 residues. DNA for the CDR3: TGTGCCAGCAGCCGGGACAGGAGGCTCGAAGGGAAACTGTTTTTT. It encodes CASSRDRRLEGKLFF.

V usage is TRBV7-6 and J usage is TRBJ1-1; D call uncertain. The length of the CDR3 is 15 residues. V gave up 5 bases and J gave up 6 bases, with 19 bases separating them. Germline V lookup: CDR1 SGHVS, CDR2 FNYEAQ. The CDR3 here is CASSLGTVPRAEAFF. CDR3 nucleotide sequence: TGTGCCAGCAGCCTCGGAACGGTACCGAGGGCTGAAGCTTTCTTT.

This sequence joins TRBV18 and TRBJ2-3; D is uncertain. CDR3 size: 15 residues. V was cut by 2 bases and J by 2 bases, with 11 bases left in between. Germline V lookup: CDR1 KGHSH, CDR2 LQKENI. In DNA, the CDR3 is TGTGCCAGCTCACCAAATTGGCAGATCACAGATACGCAGTATTTT. This encodes CASSPNWQITDTQYF.

The count of this clone is one. This chain links TRBV6-2 or TRBV6-3 with TRBJ1-5, with 8 bases aligning to TRBD1. Germline loops: CDR1 MNHEY, CDR2 SVGEGT. The V gene end was trimmed by 5 bases and the J gene end by 0 bases; junction bases not matched to a gene: 6. This CDR3 has 16 residues. The CDR3 bases are TGTGCCAGCAGTGGGACAGGAGTTTATAGCAATCAGCCCCAGCATTTT. Translated: CASSGTGVYSNQPQHF.

The chain joins TRBV9 to TRBJ1-3, with 7 bases that match TRBD1. Unmatched junction bases numbered 9, after V lost 3 bases and J lost 3 bases. The CDR3 runs to 16 residues. Germline V gene lookup returns CDR1 SGDLS and CDR2 YYNGEE. Here the CDR3 DNA reads TGTGCCAGCAGCGCATTCGACCGGGACAGTGGAAACACCATATATTTT. It encodes CASSAFDRDSGNTIYF.

The V and J genes are TRBV9 and TRBJ2-7, with TRBD2 matching 8 bases. CDR3 length: 15 amino acids. Germline V gene data show CDR1 as SGDLS and CDR2 as YYNGEE. The J segment lost 4 bases and the V segment lost 0 bases, leaving 6 bases of the junction unmatched. CDR3 in amino acids: CASSVGPTSEYEQYF. In DNA form, the CDR3 reads TGTGCCAGCAGCGTAGGCCCGACTAGCGAGTACGAGCAGTACTTC.

The chain recombines TRBV5-4 with TRBJ1-5; D perhaps matches TRBD1 (6 bases). The CDR3 totals 15 residues. Per germline, CDR1 SGHNT and CDR2 YYREEE (reference sequence). V was trimmed by 4 bases and J by 4 bases, leaving 15 bases between them. Here the CDR3 reads CASSQGQGRNQPQHF. The CDR3 nucleotides are TGTGCCAGCAGCCAGGGGCAGGGCCGGAATCAGCCCCAGCATTTT.

The rearrangement uses TRBV11-2 and TRBJ2-5; 10 bases map to TRBD2. The CDR3 has 15 amino acids. The ends lost 6 bases at V and 1 base at J; junction bases unmatched: 5. Germline V lookup: CDR1 SGHAT, CDR2 FQNNGV. CDR3 DNA: TGTGCCAGCAGATCCCTAGCGGGGGTCCAAGAGACCCAGTACTTC. Protein product: CASRSLAGVQETQYF.

This chain uses TRBV6-6 with TRBJ2-7; 9 nucleotides line up with TRBD1. With V trimmed by 4 bases and J by 2 bases, 6 bases remained unmatched. This CDR3 comprises 15 residues. Germline CDR1 reads MNHNY; CDR2 reads SVGAGI (reference sequence). For the CDR3, the DNA is TGTGCCAGCAGTTGGACCGGGGACAGGGCCTACGAGCAGTACTTC. It specifies CASSWTGDRAYEQYF.

J is TRBJ2-5 and V is TRBV7-2, with D uncertain. Per germline, CDR1 SGHTA and CDR2 FQGNSA. V was clipped by 4 bases and J by 5 bases, with 11 bases between them. This CDR3 spans 13 amino acids. CDR3 DNA sequence: TGTGCCAGCAGCTCCGGTATGGTGGAGACCCAGTACTTC. Its translation is CASSSGMVETQYF.

Details on this clone: This sample also contains other DNA sequences that code for the same CDR3. The chain is built from TRBV6-5 and TRBJ1-6; the match to TRBD1 covers 9 bases. The trim removed 2 bases at V and 7 bases at J, leaving 6 bases unmatched. This CDR3 is 16 amino acids long. In germline, CDR1 is MNHEY, CDR2 SVGAGI. The CDR3 loop reads CASSYRTGVDNSPLHF. The DNA for the CDR3 is TGTGCCAGCAGTTACAGGACAGGGGTCGACAATTCACCCCTCCACTTT.

CDR3 nucleotides: TGTGCCAGCAGTGTACTAGCGGGCACCGGGGAGCTGTTTTTT. It translates to CASSVLAGTGELFF. V usage is TRBV2 and J usage is TRBJ2-2, with 9 bases lining up with TRBD2. V lost 4 bases, J lost 4 bases, and 1 base stayed unmatched. This CDR3 contains 14 residues. Per the germline V gene, CDR1 is SNHLY and CDR2 is FYNNEI.

The genes are TRBV10-3 and TRBJ1-5; D is possibly TRBD1 (5 bases). Germline CDR1 reads ENHRY; CDR2 reads SYGVKD. The CDR3 contains 17 residues. The V end lost 3 bases, the J end lost 2 bases, and 17 bases lay between the germline ends. CDR3 amino acids: CAISEFAGQVGNQPQHF. DNA for the CDR3: TGTGCCATCAGTGAATTCGCAGGGCAGGTCGGCAATCAGCCCCAGCATTTT.

The DNA of the CDR3 is TGCGCCAGCAGCTTGGATAGGGGGCTCACTGGAAACACCATATATTTT. Translating it yields CASSLDRGLTGNTIYF. The V call is TRBV5-1, the J call TRBJ1-3, with TRBD1 matching 7 bases. This CDR3 region has 16 residues. Germline V gene lookup returns CDR1 SGHRS and CDR2 YFSETQ. J gave up 2 bases and V 0 bases, and 5 bases lay outside the gene matches.

Only a few counts were recorded for this clone. This chain uses TRBV18 with TRBJ1-5; D unclear. CDR1 KGHSH and CDR2 LQKENI come from the germline V gene. This CDR3 comprises 16 residues. Trimming took 4 bases from V and 1 from J, leaving 14 bases between them. This CDR3 reads CASSLVAGASNQPQHF. In DNA form, the CDR3 reads TGTGCCAGCTCACTTGTTGCGGGTGCAAGCAATCAGCCCCAGCATTTT.

The chain combines TRBV2 with TRBJ1-6; D remains ambiguous. V lost 6 bases and J 9 bases, leaving 15 bases between the germline ends. The germline CDR1 and CDR2 sequences are SNHLY and FYNNEI. There are 14 residues in the CDR3. The DNA for the CDR3 is TGTGCCAGCAGGGAAAGCCGAGGTGGTTCACCCCTCCACTTT. Its translation is CASRESRGGSPLHF.